This T cell receptor beta chain was retrieved from a study of cytomegalovirus exposure and HLA in healthy donors. Study as a whole: The 95 million to 120 million unique TCR beta sequences, from about 170 million T cells, were found by an earlier analysis. Around 79 million unique TCRs, all from HLA-typed donors, were included in an early release of the data. Overall study results and limits: Researchers catalogued 164 TCR beta chains as cytomegalovirus-associated. An apparent linkage of common viral pathogens to several of the most significant clusters emerged in a later analysis.

As for this clone: The antigen is unknown.

The PCR made use of 60 Vbeta and 13 Jbeta primers. Clones were read by immunoSEQ multiplex PCR, and TCRdb kept only the in-frame ones, dropping some. The data hold roughly 130,000 clones, with around 74% observed a single time. Deletions cut 7 bases from V and 7 bases from J, with 13 bases between. The germline V gene encodes CDR1 MNHEY and CDR2 SMNVEV (reference sequence). This CDR3 contains 12 residues. This chain joins TRBV27 and TRBJ1-1; no clear D. This clonotype was obtained from a woman aged 50 to 60 in good health and CMV-seropositive. Sequencing was carried out using PBMCs. CDR3 nucleotide sequence: TGTGCCAGCACCTCCGCGGGTCGTGAAGCTTTCTTT. Amino acids: CASTSAGREAFF.